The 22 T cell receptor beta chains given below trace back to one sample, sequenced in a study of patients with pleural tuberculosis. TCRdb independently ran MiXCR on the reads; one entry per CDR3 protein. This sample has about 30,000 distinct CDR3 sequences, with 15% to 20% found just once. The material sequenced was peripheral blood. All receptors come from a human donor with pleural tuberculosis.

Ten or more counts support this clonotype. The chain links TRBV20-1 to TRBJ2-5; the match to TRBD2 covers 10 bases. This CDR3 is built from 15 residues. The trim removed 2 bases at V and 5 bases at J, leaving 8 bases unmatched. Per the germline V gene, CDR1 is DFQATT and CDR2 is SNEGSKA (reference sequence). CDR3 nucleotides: TGCAGTGCTAGAAGGACTAGCGGTACAGGGGAGACCCAGTACTTC. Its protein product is CSARRTSGTGETQYF.

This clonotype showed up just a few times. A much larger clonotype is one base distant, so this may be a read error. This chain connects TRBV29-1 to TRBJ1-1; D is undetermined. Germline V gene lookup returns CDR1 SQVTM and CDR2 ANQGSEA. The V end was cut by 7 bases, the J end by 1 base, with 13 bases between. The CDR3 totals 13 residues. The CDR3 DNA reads TGCAGCGGGCAGATGGAATGGAACACTGAAGCTTTCTTT. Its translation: CSGQMEWNTEAFF.

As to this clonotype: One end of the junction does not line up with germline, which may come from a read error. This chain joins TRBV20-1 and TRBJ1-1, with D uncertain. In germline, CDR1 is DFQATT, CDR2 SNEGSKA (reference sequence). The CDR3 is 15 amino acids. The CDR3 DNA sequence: TGCAGTGTTAGAATTAGTGTGGCGAAGAACATTGAAGCTTTCTTT. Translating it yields CSVRISVAKNIEAFF.

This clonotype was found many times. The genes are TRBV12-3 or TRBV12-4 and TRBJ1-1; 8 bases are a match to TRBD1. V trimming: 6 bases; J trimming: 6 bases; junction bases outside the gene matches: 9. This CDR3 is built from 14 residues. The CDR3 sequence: CASSLRTGSPEAFF. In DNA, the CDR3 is TGTGCCAGCAGCCTTCGGACAGGGTCCCCTGAAGCTTTCTTT.

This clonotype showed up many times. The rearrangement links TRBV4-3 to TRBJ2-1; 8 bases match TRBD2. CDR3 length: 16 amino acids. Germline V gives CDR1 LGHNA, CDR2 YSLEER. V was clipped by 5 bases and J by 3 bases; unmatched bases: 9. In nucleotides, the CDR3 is TGCGCCAGCAGCGAGGATGGTCTAGCGGGCTACAATGAGCAGTTCTTC. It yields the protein CASSEDGLAGYNEQFF.

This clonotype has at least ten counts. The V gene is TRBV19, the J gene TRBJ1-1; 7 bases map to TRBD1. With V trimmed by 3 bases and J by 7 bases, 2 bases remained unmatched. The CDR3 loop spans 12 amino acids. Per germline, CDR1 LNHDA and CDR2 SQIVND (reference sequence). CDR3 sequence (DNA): TGTGCCAGTAGTATCAGGGGGAATGAAGCTTTCTTT. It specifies CASSIRGNEAFF.

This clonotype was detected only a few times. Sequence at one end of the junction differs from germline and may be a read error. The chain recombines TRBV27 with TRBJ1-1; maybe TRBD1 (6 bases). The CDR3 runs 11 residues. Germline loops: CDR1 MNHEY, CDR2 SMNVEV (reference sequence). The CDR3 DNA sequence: TGTGCCACCCAGGGGAACACTGCAGCTCTCTTT. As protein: CATQGNTAALF.

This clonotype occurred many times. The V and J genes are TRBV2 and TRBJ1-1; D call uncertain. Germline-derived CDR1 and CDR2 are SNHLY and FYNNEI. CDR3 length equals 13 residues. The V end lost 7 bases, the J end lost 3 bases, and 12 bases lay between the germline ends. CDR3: CASNPTEDTEAFF. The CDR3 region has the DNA TGTGCCAGCAATCCTACAGAGGACACTGAAGCTTTCTTT.

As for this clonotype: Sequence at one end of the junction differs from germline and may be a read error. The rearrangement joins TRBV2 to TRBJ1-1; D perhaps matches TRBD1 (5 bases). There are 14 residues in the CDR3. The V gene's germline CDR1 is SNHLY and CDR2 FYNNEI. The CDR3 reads CASSVRTKNTEAFF. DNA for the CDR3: TGTGCCAGCAGTGTTAGGACAAAGAACACTGAGGCTTTCTTT.

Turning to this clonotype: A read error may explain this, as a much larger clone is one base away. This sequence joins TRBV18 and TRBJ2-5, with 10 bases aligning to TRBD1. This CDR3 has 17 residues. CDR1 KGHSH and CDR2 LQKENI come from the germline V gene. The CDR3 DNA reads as TGTTCCAGCTCACCGGGACAGGGGATGAAAGGCCAAGAGACCCAGTACTTC. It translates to CSSSPGQGMKGQETQYF. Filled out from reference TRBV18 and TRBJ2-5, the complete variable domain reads NAGVMQNPRHLVRRRGQEARLRCSPMKGHSHVYWYRQLPEEGLKFMVYLQKENIIDESGMPKERFSAEFPKEGPSILRIQQVVRGDSAAYFCSSSPGQGMKGQETQYFGPGTRLLVL.

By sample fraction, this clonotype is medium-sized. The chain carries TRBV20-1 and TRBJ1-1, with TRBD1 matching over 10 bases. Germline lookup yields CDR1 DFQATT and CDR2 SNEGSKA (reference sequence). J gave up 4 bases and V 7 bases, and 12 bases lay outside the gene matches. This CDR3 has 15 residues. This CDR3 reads CSGLGTGEFGTEAFF. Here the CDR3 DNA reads TGCAGTGGCTTAGGGACAGGGGAGTTCGGCACTGAAGCTTTCTTT.

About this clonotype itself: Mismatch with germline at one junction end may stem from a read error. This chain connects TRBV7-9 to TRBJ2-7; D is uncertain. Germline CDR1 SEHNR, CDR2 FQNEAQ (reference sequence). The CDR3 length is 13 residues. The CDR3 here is CAGSLSPAYEQYF. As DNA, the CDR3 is TGTGCCGGCAGCTTATCCCCAGCCTACGAGCAGTACTTC.

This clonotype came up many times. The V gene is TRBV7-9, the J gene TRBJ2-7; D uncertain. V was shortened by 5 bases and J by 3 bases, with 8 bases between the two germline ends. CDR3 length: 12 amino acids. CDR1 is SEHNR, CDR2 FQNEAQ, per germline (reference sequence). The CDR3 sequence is CASSPQRYEQYF. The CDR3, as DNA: TGTGCCAGCAGCCCTCAACGCTACGAGCAGTACTTC.

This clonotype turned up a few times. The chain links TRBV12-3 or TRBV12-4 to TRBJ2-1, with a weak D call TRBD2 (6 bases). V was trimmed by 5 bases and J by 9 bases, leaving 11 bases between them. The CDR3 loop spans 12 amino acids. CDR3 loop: CASSPREAEQFF. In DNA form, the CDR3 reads TGTGCCAGCAGTCCCAGGGAGGCTGAGCAGTTCTTC.

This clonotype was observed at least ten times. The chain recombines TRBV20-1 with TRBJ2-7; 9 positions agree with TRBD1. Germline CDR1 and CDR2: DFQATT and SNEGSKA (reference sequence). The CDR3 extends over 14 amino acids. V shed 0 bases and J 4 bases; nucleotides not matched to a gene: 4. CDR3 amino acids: CSARDTGGRYEQYF. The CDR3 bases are TGCAGTGCTAGAGACACAGGGGGCAGGTACGAGCAGTACTTC.

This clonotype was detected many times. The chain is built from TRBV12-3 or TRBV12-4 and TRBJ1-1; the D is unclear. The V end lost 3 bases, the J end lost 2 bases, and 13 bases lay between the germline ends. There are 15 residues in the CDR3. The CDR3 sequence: CASSFWWSDNTEAFF. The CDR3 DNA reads TGTGCCAGCAGTTTTTGGTGGTCCGATAACACTGAAGCTTTCTTT.

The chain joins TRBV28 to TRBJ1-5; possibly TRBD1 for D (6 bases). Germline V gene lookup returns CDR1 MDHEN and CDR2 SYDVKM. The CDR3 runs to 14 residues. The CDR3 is CSNSLYREGQPQHF. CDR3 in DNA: TGTTCCAACAGTTTATACAGGGAGGGCCAGCCCCAGCATTTT.

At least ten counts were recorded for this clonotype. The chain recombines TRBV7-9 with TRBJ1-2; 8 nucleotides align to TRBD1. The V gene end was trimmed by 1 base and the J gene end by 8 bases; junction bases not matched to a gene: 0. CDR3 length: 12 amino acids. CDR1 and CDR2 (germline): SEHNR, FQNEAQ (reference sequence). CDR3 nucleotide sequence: TGTGCCAGCAGCTTAGGGACAGGGGGCTACACCTTC. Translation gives CASSLGTGGYTF.

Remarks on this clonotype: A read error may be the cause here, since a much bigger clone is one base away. CDR3 region: CASSSPPGDRASETQYF. The DNA for the CDR3 is TGTGCCAGCAGTTCTCCCCCTGGGGACAGGGCCTCAGAGACCCAGTACTTC. The chain recombines TRBV5-4 with TRBJ2-5; 9 bases line up with TRBD1. Germline trimming cut 5 bases from V and 4 bases from J; bases unmatched to any gene: 15. The CDR3 is 17 residues long. CDR1 is SGHNT, CDR2 YYREEE, per germline (reference sequence). Full variable domain (remainder filled in from reference TRBV5-4 and TRBJ2-5): ETGVTQSPTHLIKTRGQQVTLRCSSQSGHNTVSWYQQALGQGPQFIFQYYREEENGRGNFPPRFSGLQFPNYSSELNVNALELDDSALYLCASSSPPGDRASETQYFGPGTRLLVL.

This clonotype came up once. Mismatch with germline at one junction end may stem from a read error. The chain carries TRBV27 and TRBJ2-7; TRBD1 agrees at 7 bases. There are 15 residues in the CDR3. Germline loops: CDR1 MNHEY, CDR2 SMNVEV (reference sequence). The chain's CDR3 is CANSARTGGSYEQYF. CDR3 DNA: TGTGCCAACAGTGCCAGGACAGGCGGGTCCTACGAGCAGTACTTC.

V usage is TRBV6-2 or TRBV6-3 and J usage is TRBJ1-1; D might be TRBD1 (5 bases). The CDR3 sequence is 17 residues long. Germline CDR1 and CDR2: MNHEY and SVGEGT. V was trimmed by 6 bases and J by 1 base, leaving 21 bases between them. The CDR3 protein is CASRHLPQGKTNTEAFF. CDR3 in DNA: TGTGCCAGCAGGCACCTCCCGCAGGGCAAGACGAACACTGAAGCTTTCTTT.

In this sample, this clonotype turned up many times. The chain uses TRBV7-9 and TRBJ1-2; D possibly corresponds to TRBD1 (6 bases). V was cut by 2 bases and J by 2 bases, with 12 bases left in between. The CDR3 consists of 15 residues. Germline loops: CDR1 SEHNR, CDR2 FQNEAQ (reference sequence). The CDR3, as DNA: TGTGCCAGCAGCTTACCGGGACACAGGAACTATGGCTACACCTTC. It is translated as CASSLPGHRNYGYTF.